This T cell receptor beta chain was documented in a study of identifying expanded T cells in peripheral blood. Points from the study as a whole: Across healthy donors, higher total template counts meant significantly greater roughly two-week count variance.

No infections or other immune events were documented during collection. This clone was observed a few times. Its target is unknown. The V segment lost 0 bases and the J segment 1 base; nucleotides outside the gene matches: 7. In germline, CDR1 is SGHRS, CDR2 YFSETQ. The length of the CDR3 is 16 residues. The protocol was immunoSEQ multiplex PCR, while the TCRdb copy is restricted to in-frame clones and leaves out a portion. The table records roughly 84,000 clones, approximately 90% of them present only once. Sequenced sample: blood. The V call is TRBV5-1, the J call TRBJ2-7; 7 bases are shared with TRBD2. This receptor was obtained from a person aged 18-69 years in good health. DNA of the CDR3: TGCGCCAGCAGCTTGGGAGGGGCTAGCGGTTCCTACGAGCAGTACTTC. Amino acid sequence: CASSLGGASGSYEQYF. The full variable domain, rest sourced from reference TRBV5-1 and TRBJ2-7, is KAGVTQTPRYLIKTRGQQVTLSCSPISGHRSVSWYQQTPGQGLQFLFEYFSETQRNKGNFPGRFSGRQFSNSRSEMNVSTLELGDSALYLCASSLGGASGSYEQYFGPGTRLTVT.